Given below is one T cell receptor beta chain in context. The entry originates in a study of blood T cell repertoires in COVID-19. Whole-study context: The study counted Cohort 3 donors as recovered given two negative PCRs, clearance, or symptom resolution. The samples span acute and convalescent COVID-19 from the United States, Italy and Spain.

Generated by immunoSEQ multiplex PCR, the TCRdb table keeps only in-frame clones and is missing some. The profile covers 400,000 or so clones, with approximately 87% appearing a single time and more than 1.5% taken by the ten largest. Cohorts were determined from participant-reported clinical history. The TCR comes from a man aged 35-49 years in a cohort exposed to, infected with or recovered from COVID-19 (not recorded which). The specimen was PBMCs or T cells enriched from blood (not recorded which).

For the CDR3, the DNA is TGTGCTACGGGGACAGGCCTTGAAGCTTTCTTT. Translating it yields CATGTGLEAFF. The chain links TRBV12-5 to TRBJ1-1; 8 nucleotides align to TRBD1. With 10 bases clipped from V and 7 bases from J, the junction kept 5 bases outside the gene matches. The CDR3 loop spans 11 amino acids. The germline V gene encodes CDR1 LGHNT and CDR2 FRNRAP.